The 10 T cell receptor beta chains below all came from one sample that was sequenced in a study of blood T cell repertoires in COVID-19. Method: immunoSEQ multiplex PCR; TCRdb's copy keeps in-frame clones and lacks some. The sample lists about 50,000 clones; around 80% were seen once. Sequenced: peripheral blood. The receptor source for this set is a man aged 65 to 85 with acute or convalescent COVID-19.

V usage is TRBV15 and J usage is TRBJ1-3; tentatively, D is TRBD1 (5 bases). CDR1 is LNHNV, CDR2 YYDKDF, per germline (reference sequence). Trimming removed 1 base at V and 3 bases at J, with 13 bases between. This CDR3 has 16 residues. This CDR3 reads CATSRAGGTFGNTIYF. Here the CDR3 DNA reads TGTGCCACCAGCAGAGCAGGCGGGACTTTTGGAAACACCATATATTTT.

The V gene is TRBV5-6, the J gene TRBJ1-1; 9 nucleotides align to TRBD1. Germline CDR1 reads SGHDT; CDR2 reads YYEEEE. The trim removed 3 bases at V and 0 bases at J, leaving 3 bases unmatched. The length of the CDR3 is 15 residues. The CDR3 DNA reads TGTGCCAGCAGCTGGGGGACAGGGATGAACACTGAAGCTTTCTTT. Translated, it gives CASSWGTGMNTEAFF.

The J gene is TRBJ1-5, the V gene TRBV5-5; TRBD1 aligns across 7 bases. Germline values: CDR1 SGHKS, CDR2 YYEKEE (reference sequence). V was pared by 4 bases and J by 4 bases, with 8 bases of the junction left unmatched. The CDR3 runs to 15 residues. CDR3 sequence reads: CASSMTGSSNQPQHF. The CDR3, as DNA: TGTGCCAGCAGCATGACAGGGAGCTCTAATCAGCCCCAGCATTTT. Looking up the rest from reference TRBV5-5 and TRBJ1-5 gives the full variable domain: DAGVTQSPTHLIKTRGQQVTLRCSPISGHKSVSWYQQVLGQGPQFIFQYYEKEERGRGNFPDRFSARQFPNYSSELNVNALLLGDSALYLCASSMTGSSNQPQHFGDGTRLSIL.

This clone showed up just once. The rearrangement uses TRBV7-2 and TRBJ1-2, with 7 bases matching TRBD1. The CDR3 has 14 residues. V shed 5 bases, J shed 5 bases, and the junction held 8 bases outside the gene matches. Germline V gene data show CDR1 as SGHTA and CDR2 as FQGNSA. The CDR3 sequence: CASSPDRVRYGYTF. CDR3 sequence (DNA): TGTGCCAGCAGCCCCGACAGGGTTAGATATGGCTACACCTTC.

V usage is TRBV5-6 and J usage is TRBJ2-1, with D perhaps matching TRBD2 (5 bases). CDR1 SGHDT and CDR2 YYEEEE come from the germline V gene. The CDR3 contains 11 residues. The ends were cut back, 4 bases at V and 8 bases at J, with 7 bases in the middle. Here the CDR3 DNA reads TGTGCCAGCAGCAGGACTGATGAGCAGTTCTTC. Translating gives CASSRTDEQFF.

CDR3 protein: CAWISRTNEKLFF. CDR3 in DNA: TGTGCCTGGATCTCCCGGACTAATGAAAAACTGTTTTTT. The chain combines TRBV30 with TRBJ1-4; D unclear. The CDR3 is made up of 13 amino acids. V was cut by 4 bases and J by 2 bases, with 8 bases left in between. The germline V gene has CDR1 GTSNPN and CDR2 SVGIG (reference sequence).

This sequence joins TRBV2 and TRBJ1-6; the match to TRBD1 covers 7 bases. Germline V lookup: CDR1 SNHLY, CDR2 FYNNEI. The junction had 6 bases not matched to a gene; V was cut back by 6 bases and J by 7 bases. This CDR3 comprises 14 residues. The CDR3 protein is CASSSGTVNSPLHF. The CDR3, as DNA: TGTGCCAGCAGCTCCGGGACAGTCAATTCACCCCTCCACTTT.

Comments on this clone: At the DNA level, this CDR3 is encoded by other sequences in the same sample as well. CDR3 bases: TGTGCCAGCAGCCGACAGGGAAGGACTGAAGCTTTCTTT. Translating gives CASSRQGRTEAFF. The chain combines TRBV12-3 or TRBV12-4 with TRBJ1-1; 7 nucleotides match TRBD1. Trimming cost V 6 bases and J 5 bases; bases outside gene matches: 6. The CDR3 is 13 residues long.

This sequence joins TRBV7-9 and TRBJ1-2, with 7 bases identical to TRBD1. Germline lookup yields CDR1 SEHNR and CDR2 FQNEAQ (reference sequence). The CDR3 runs 14 residues. The ends lost 3 bases at V and 3 bases at J; junction bases unmatched: 4. In DNA form, the CDR3 reads TGTGCCAGCAGCTTGACAGGGTTTGACTATGGCTACACCTTC. It translates to CASSLTGFDYGYTF.

The CDR3 loop is CASSEALGRNSNQPQHF. The CDR3 DNA follows: TGTGCCAGCAGTGAAGCCCTGGGCAGGAATAGCAATCAGCCCCAGCATTTT. The chain combines TRBV6-1 with TRBJ1-5; D call uncertain. V dropped 0 bases and J dropped 0 bases, with 12 bases sitting between them. Looked up from germline, CDR1 is MNHNS and CDR2 is SASEGT. This CDR3 has 17 amino acids.